Below, 30 T cell receptor beta chains from the same sample are listed, as sequenced in a study of CD8+CD57+ T cells in acquired aplastic anemia (dated by TCRdb to 2017 to 2018). The sequencer listed for this sample is Illumina HiSeq 2000. Profiling of TCR beta VDJ combinations and CDR3 sequences used genomic DNA as the template. TCRdb took the public reads, trimmed them with fastp at Q25, ran MiXCR for clone calling and kept in-frame beta chains. When rows share a CDR3 protein, they turn into one entry using the most common DNA and genes. The table for this sample lists approximately 80,000 distinct CDR3 sequences; just over 70% of them were counted only once. About 82% of the sample is held by the ten biggest clonotypes. Expansion of CD8+CD57+ cells had been shown by flow cytometry in the patients chosen for sequencing. Sequencing was done on a sample of sorted CD4+, CD8+, or CD8+CD57+ T cells (not recorded which) from PBMCs. These receptors were taken from a human donor with aplastic anemia.

V and J are TRBV6-5 and TRBJ2-7, with D hard to call. This CDR3 has 15 amino acids. Germline-derived CDR1 and CDR2 are MNHEY and SVGAGI. V lost 0 bases and J 4 bases, leaving 13 bases between the germline ends. CDR3 nucleotide sequence: TGTGCCAGCAGTTACTCGAACAGTTTATCGTACGAGCAGTACTTC. Its protein product is CASSYSNSLSYEQYF.

The CDR3 coding sequence is TGTGCCACCAGCAGAGAAGTAACTCAAGAGACCCAGTACTTC. Its translation is CATSREVTQETQYF. The J gene is TRBJ2-5, the V gene TRBV15; D is ambiguous. Germline values: CDR1 LNHNV, CDR2 YYDKDF (reference sequence). The CDR3 is 14 residues long. V lost 0 bases, J lost 2 bases, and 7 bases lay in between.

V gene TRBV20-1 combines with J gene TRBJ2-7; D may be TRBD2 (5 bases). Germline CDR1 and CDR2: DFQATT and SNEGSKA (reference sequence). Trimming took off 6 bases at V and 2 bases at J, with 17 bases between the two ends. This CDR3 has 14 amino acids. In nucleotides, the CDR3 is TGCAGTGCCACCCTCAGTCTAGCACCCTACGAGCAGTACTTC. It codes for CSATLSLAPYEQYF.

The rearrangement links TRBV29-1 to TRBJ2-1; TRBD1 agrees at 8 bases. This CDR3 has 12 amino acids. V lost 7 bases and J lost 7; bases outside the gene matches: 6. The germline V gene has CDR1 SQVTM and CDR2 ANQGSEA. The chain's CDR3 is CSARQGANEQFF. For the CDR3, the DNA is TGCAGCGCCCGGCAGGGGGCGAATGAGCAGTTCTTC.

This sequence joins TRBV19 and TRBJ2-7; 8 nucleotides line up with TRBD1. Germline assignment: CDR1 LNHDA and CDR2 SQIVND (reference sequence). CDR3 length: 13 amino acids. Trimming took 3 bases from V and 4 from J; bases not matched to a gene: 2. The CDR3 DNA reads as TGTGCCAGTAGTATCGACAGGGGATACGAGCAGTACTTC. Its protein is CASSIDRGYEQYF.

The chain combines TRBV5-1 with TRBJ1-1; D gene ambiguous. Trimming took 4 bases from V and 1 from J, leaving 11 bases between them. Germline V gives CDR1 SGHRS, CDR2 YFSETQ. The CDR3 runs 14 residues. The CDR3 DNA is TGCGCCAGCAGCGTGGACGTACGGAACACTGAAGCTTTCTTT. Amino acids: CASSVDVRNTEAFF. Using reference TRBV5-1 and TRBJ1-1 for the parts outside the CDR3, the full variable domain is KAGVTQTPRYLIKTRGQQVTLSCSPISGHRSVSWYQQTPGQGLQFLFEYFSETQRNKGNFPGRFSGRQFSNSRSEMNVSTLELGDSALYLCASSVDVRNTEAFFGQGTRLTVV.

The chain couples TRBV24-1 to TRBJ2-7; D unresolved. Germline V gene sequence: CDR1 KGHDR, CDR2 SFDVKD. CDR3 length: 12 amino acids. V lost 4 bases, J lost 1 base, and 4 bases lay in between. CDR3 residues: CATSDTSYEQYF. CDR3 sequence (DNA): TGTGCCACCAGTGACACTTCCTACGAGCAGTACTTC.

This clonotype was seen a few times. The chain couples TRBV15 to TRBJ2-3; no firm D call. There are 13 residues in the CDR3. The germline V and J ends were trimmed by 0 bases and 3 bases, with 4 bases remaining between them. Germline CDR1 LNHNV, CDR2 YYDKDF (reference sequence). In DNA form, the CDR3 reads TGTGCCACCAGCAGAGATCCGACAGATACGCAGTATTTT. Translation: CATSRDPTDTQYF.

The rearrangement joins TRBV7-3 to TRBJ2-5, with 7 bases that match TRBD2. Germline CDR1 SGHTA, CDR2 FQGTGA. After removal of 5 bases from V and 5 bases from J, the junction contained 11 bases not matched to a gene. The CDR3 sequence is 15 residues long. The CDR3 DNA reads TGTGCCAGCAGCCCCGACGGGAGGCCGGGGGAGACCCAGTACTTC. Protein: CASSPDGRPGETQYF.

At least ten counts were recorded for this clonotype. The CDR3 DNA reads as TGTGCCAGCAGCCGGCAGTTTAGCGGGGCAACGGAGACCCAGTACTTC. Its translation: CASSRQFSGATETQYF. The genes are TRBV5-4 and TRBJ2-5; 8 nucleotides line up with TRBD2. CDR3 length equals 16 residues. CDR1 is SGHNT, CDR2 YYREEE, per germline (reference sequence). Trimming removed 4 bases from V and 5 bases from J; junction bases left unmatched: 13.

This chain links TRBV15 with TRBJ2-3, with D maybe TRBD2 (6 bases). CDR1 is LNHNV and CDR2 is YYDKDF in the germline V gene (reference sequence). The CDR3 is 14 residues long. V was clipped by 1 base and J by 5 bases, with 10 bases between them. The CDR3 loop is CATSRGASVDTQYF. In DNA form, the CDR3 reads TGTGCCACCAGCAGAGGGGCTAGCGTAGATACGCAGTATTTT.

The J gene is TRBJ1-6, the V gene TRBV5-8, with 9 bases lining up with TRBD1. Trimming cost V 3 bases and J 8 bases; bases outside gene matches: 6. The CDR3 loop spans 15 amino acids. Germline CDR1 reads SGHTS; CDR2 reads YDEGEE. This CDR3 reads CASSYGTGTDSPLHF. The CDR3 region has the DNA TGTGCCAGCAGCTACGGGACAGGGACAGATTCACCCCTCCACTTT.

The rearrangement joins TRBV2 to TRBJ2-7; 8 nucleotides agree with TRBD2. After removal of 5 bases from V and 5 bases from J, the junction contained 8 bases not matched to a gene. Per germline, CDR1 SNHLY and CDR2 FYNNEI. This CDR3 comprises 14 residues. The CDR3 DNA reads TGTGCCAGCAGTTACTCGACTAGCGCCAACGAGCAGTACTTC. It encodes CASSYSTSANEQYF.

The CDR3, as DNA: TGTGCCAGCAGCTTCGGGAACTCCTACGAGCAGTACTTC. The encoded protein is CASSFGNSYEQYF. This chain joins TRBV7-6 and TRBJ2-7; the D gene is possibly TRBD2 (5 bases). This CDR3 spans 13 amino acids. CDR1 is SGHVS and CDR2 is FNYEAQ in the germline V gene. V was trimmed by 3 bases and J by 0 bases, leaving 6 bases between them.

Only one count was recorded for this clonotype. The chain links TRBV19 to TRBJ2-7, with D possibly matching TRBD2 (5 bases). The V and J ends lost 7 bases and 0 bases respectively, with 13 bases between them. The CDR3 sequence is 14 residues long. CDR1 is LNHDA and CDR2 is SQIVND in the germline V gene (reference sequence). Here the CDR3 reads CASNKTGSSYEQYF. The CDR3 nucleotides read TGTGCCAGTAACAAGACTGGGAGCTCCTACGAGCAGTACTTC.

This sequence joins TRBV11-1 and TRBJ2-3; D is perhaps TRBD2 (6 bases). Germline lookup yields CDR1 SGHAT and CDR2 FQDESV (reference sequence). The CDR3 length is 13 residues. V shed 3 bases and J shed 4 bases, with 8 bases lying between them. The CDR3: CASSLEGADTQYF. In DNA form, the CDR3 reads TGTGCCAGCAGCTTGGAGGGTGCAGATACGCAGTATTTT.

DNA of the CDR3: TGTGCCAGCAGCTTAGTTGTAGACCCTACCAATGAGCAGTTCTTC. As protein: CASSLVVDPTNEQFF. V is TRBV11-1 and J is TRBJ2-1; D not certain. The CDR3 runs 15 residues. V was pared by 1 base and J by 6 bases, with 13 bases between. CDR1 SGHAT and CDR2 FQDESV come from the germline V gene (reference sequence).

The rearrangement links TRBV25-1 to TRBJ1-4; 8 nucleotides line up with TRBD1. The germline V gene has CDR1 MGHDK and CDR2 SYGVNS. The CDR3 totals 15 residues. Trimming at V came to 2 bases and at J to 7 bases, leaving 6 bases not matched to a gene. This CDR3 is CASSEGTGLGEKLFF. The CDR3 coding sequence is TGTGCCAGCAGTGAAGGGACAGGCTTAGGTGAAAAACTGTTTTTT.

The CDR3 nucleotides are TGTGCCATCAGTGAGGGCAGGGAGGTTGAAAAACTGTTTTTT. Translated: CAISEGREVEKLFF. V usage is TRBV10-3 and J usage is TRBJ1-4; TRBD1 is a possible D gene (5 bases). The CDR3 sequence is 14 residues long. Germline CDR1 reads ENHRY; CDR2 reads SYGVKD. V dropped 2 bases and J dropped 7 bases, with 11 bases sitting between them.

This clonotype showed up many times. This chain joins TRBV15 and TRBJ2-5, with TRBD2 identical over 10 bases. V lost 3 bases, J lost 5 bases, and 9 bases stayed unmatched. This CDR3 comprises 16 residues. In germline, CDR1 is LNHNV, CDR2 YYDKDF (reference sequence). CDR3 loop: CATSSATSGTGETQYF. The CDR3 bases are TGTGCCACCAGCAGCGCCACTAGCGGGACGGGGGAGACCCAGTACTTC.

The genes are TRBV24-1 and TRBJ2-5; 12 bases are a match to TRBD2. CDR1 and CDR2 from the germline V gene are KGHDR and SFDVKD. After removal of 2 bases from V and 4 bases from J, the junction contained 7 bases not matched to a gene. The CDR3 runs to 17 residues. CDR3 protein: CATSDSRLAGGGETQYF. CDR3 coding DNA: TGTGCCACCAGTGATTCCCGGCTAGCGGGAGGGGGAGAGACCCAGTACTTC.

The chain has TRBV15 and TRBJ1-6; TRBD1 is a possible D gene (6 bases). Germline CDR1 is LNHNV and CDR2 is YYDKDF (reference sequence). V shed 5 bases and J shed 8 bases, with 16 bases lying between them. This CDR3 comprises 15 residues. CDR3 protein: CATSGSTGFDSPLHF. CDR3 DNA: TGTGCCACCAGCGGATCCACAGGGTTTGATTCACCCCTCCACTTT.

For this clonotype: One end of the junction varies from germline; a read error may be responsible. This chain uses TRBV10-1 with TRBJ2-7; TRBD2 matches at 13 bases. Germline CDR1 and CDR2: WNHNN and SYGVQD (reference sequence). This CDR3 is 16 amino acids long. CDR3 loop: CATHGTSGDKTYEQYF. The CDR3 region has the DNA TGTGCCACTCATGGGACTAGCGGGGATAAAACCTACGAGCAGTACTTC.

CDR3 protein: CASNRPGTPSGELFF. In DNA, the CDR3 is TGTGCCAGCAACCGACCTGGGACTCCCTCCGGGGAGCTGTTTTTT. V gene TRBV7-9 combines with J gene TRBJ2-2; D might be TRBD2 (6 bases). The V and J ends lost 7 bases and 6 bases respectively, with 18 bases between them. From germline, CDR1 is SEHNR and CDR2 FQNEAQ (reference sequence). The CDR3 length is 15 residues.

This sequence joins TRBV7-2 and TRBJ1-3, with a tentative D call TRBD1 (5 bases). V was cut by 7 bases and J by 0 bases, with 13 bases left in between. Germline CDR1 and CDR2: SGHTA and FQGNSA. The CDR3 is made up of 15 amino acids. This CDR3 reads CASIIGGFSGNTIYF. The CDR3 DNA sequence: TGTGCCAGCATCATCGGGGGTTTCTCTGGAAACACCATATATTTT.

The chain carries TRBV10-3 and TRBJ1-1, with D perhaps matching TRBD1 (6 bases). The CDR3 covers 16 residues. Germline lookup yields CDR1 ENHRY and CDR2 SYGVKD. The V end lost 0 bases, the J end lost 0 bases, and 11 bases lay between the germline ends. In nucleotides, the CDR3 is TGTGCCATCAGTGAGTCTATGACAGGCCTGAACACTGAAGCTTTCTTT. It yields the protein CAISESMTGLNTEAFF.

This rearrangement joins TRBV29-1 to TRBJ2-1; D gene ambiguous. The CDR3 totals 14 residues. V lost 4 bases, J lost 3 bases, and 13 bases lay in between. Per germline, CDR1 SQVTM and CDR2 ANQGSEA. CDR3 nucleotide sequence: TGCAGCGTTGGTCGGATCGGGTACTACAATGAGCAGTTCTTC. Translated: CSVGRIGYYNEQFF.

The V call is TRBV15, the J call TRBJ2-5, with D maybe TRBD1 (6 bases). CDR1 is LNHNV, CDR2 YYDKDF, per germline (reference sequence). This CDR3 region has 16 residues. Deletions cut 0 bases from V and 3 bases from J, with 14 bases between. The CDR3 loop reads CATSRDLSRGEETQYF. The CDR3 bases are TGTGCCACCAGCAGAGATCTCTCCAGGGGCGAAGAGACCCAGTACTTC.

The V gene is TRBV20-1, the J gene TRBJ2-2; D may be TRBD1 (5 bases). The germline gives CDR1 DFQATT, CDR2 SNEGSKA (reference sequence). The CDR3 covers 14 residues. Trimming took off 2 bases at V and 0 bases at J, with 7 bases between the two ends. CDR3 DNA sequence: TGCAGTGCTAGAAGGGGAACGAACACCGGGGAGCTGTTTTTT. Its protein is CSARRGTNTGELFF.

The chain uses TRBV15 and TRBJ1-2; D remains unclear. Per germline, CDR1 LNHNV and CDR2 YYDKDF (reference sequence). Trimming took 2 bases from V and 6 from J, leaving 19 bases between them. There are 16 residues in the CDR3. CDR3 sequence reads: CATSRNQNAYRNGYTF. CDR3 in DNA: TGTGCCACCAGCAGAAATCAAAACGCTTACAGAAATGGCTACACCTTC.